The 10 T cell receptor beta chains listed next were all sequenced from one sample in a study of blood T cell repertoires in COVID-19. Profiled with immunoSEQ multiplex PCR; TCRdb holds only in-frame clones, not every one. Counted here are 450,000 to 500,000 clones, about nine tenths occurring once; the ten biggest clones make up around 7.9%. The sequencing input was PBMCs or T cells enriched from blood (not recorded which). The origin of the receptors is an older woman who had recovered from COVID-19.

The V and J genes are TRBV9 and TRBJ2-2; D gene uncertain. The CDR3 sequence is 13 residues long. Germline V gene lookup returns CDR1 SGDLS and CDR2 YYNGEE. V was pared by 5 bases and J by 3 bases, with 8 bases between. The CDR3 is CASSSFHTGELFF. CDR3 sequence (DNA): TGTGCCAGCAGTTCGTTTCACACCGGGGAGCTGTTTTTT.

This chain uses TRBV5-6 with TRBJ2-3; D perhaps matches TRBD2 (6 bases). Deletions cut 0 bases from V and 4 bases from J, with 12 bases between. Per germline, CDR1 SGHDT and CDR2 YYEEEE. This CDR3 spans 15 amino acids. The CDR3 loop reads CASSLVASAADTQYF. The CDR3 DNA is TGTGCCAGCAGCTTGGTGGCTAGCGCAGCAGATACGCAGTATTTT.

This clone was recorded once. Different DNA sequences within this sample yield the same CDR3. The V and J genes are TRBV19 and TRBJ1-4; D remains unclear. This CDR3 contains 14 residues. Trimming took off 2 bases at V and 5 bases at J, with 9 bases between the two ends. Germline CDR1 and CDR2: LNHDA and SQIVND (reference sequence). The DNA for the CDR3 is TGTGCCAGTAGTATATGGACGGGGAATGAAAAACTGTTTTTT. This sequence encodes CASSIWTGNEKLFF.

V is TRBV30 and J is TRBJ1-4; D not resolved. This CDR3 is built from 12 residues. CDR1 and CDR2 (germline): GTSNPN, SVGIG (reference sequence). Trimming shortened V by 4 bases and J by 10 bases, and 13 bases separated the two germline ends. DNA for the CDR3: TGTGCCTGGACCATGCCCCCGGGAAAACTGTTTTTT. This codes for CAWTMPPGKLFF.

This clone was recorded only once. The chain employs TRBV5-6 and TRBJ2-2, with 7 bases that match TRBD2. The CDR3 contains 14 residues. The V and J ends lost 4 bases and 7 bases, in that order; junction bases with no gene match: 7. In germline, CDR1 is SGHDT, CDR2 YYEEEE. DNA of the CDR3: TGTGCCAGCAGCCCCCGCTGGGGGGGCGGGGAGCTGTTTTTT. Translation: CASSPRWGGGELFF.

V and J are TRBV7-8 and TRBJ1-3; 7 bases fit TRBD1. CDR3 length: 14 amino acids. Germline CDR1 reads SGHVS; CDR2 reads FQNEAQ. V was pared by 5 bases and J by 2 bases, with 3 bases of the junction left unmatched. CDR3 in amino acids: CASSPGTAGNTIYF. As DNA, the CDR3 is TGTGCCAGCAGCCCCGGGACAGCTGGAAACACCATATATTTT.

The chain recombines TRBV5-1 with TRBJ1-4, with a possible D match to TRBD1 (5 bases). This CDR3 region has 16 residues. V lost 4 bases and J 8 bases, leaving 21 bases between the germline ends. Germline V gene data show CDR1 as SGHRS and CDR2 as YFSETQ. CDR3 in DNA: TGCGCCAGCAGCGTGGATCCTCTCGGGGGGAACGAAAAACTGTTTTTT. Translation: CASSVDPLGGNEKLFF. The full variable domain, in which reference TRBV5-1 and TRBJ1-4 provide the parts outside the CDR3, is KAGVTQTPRYLIKTRGQQVTLSCSPISGHRSVSWYQQTPGQGLQFLFEYFSETQRNKGNFPGRFSGRQFSNSRSEMNVSTLELGDSALYLCASSVDPLGGNEKLFFGSGTQLSVL.

This clone was counted between two and nine times. This rearrangement joins TRBV7-8 to TRBJ1-1, with TRBD1 matching over 8 bases. The J segment lost 1 base and the V segment lost 5 bases, leaving 9 bases of the junction unmatched. The germline CDR1 and CDR2 sequences are SGHVS and FQNEAQ. The CDR3 is 16 amino acids. This CDR3 is CASSPKLDRENTEAFF. The CDR3 DNA follows: TGTGCCAGCAGCCCGAAATTGGACAGGGAGAACACTGAAGCTTTCTTT. Full variable domain (remainder filled in from reference TRBV7-8 and TRBJ1-1): GAGVSQSPRYKVAKRGQDVALRCDPISGHVSLFWYQQALGQGPEFLTYFQNEAQLDKSGLPSDRFFAERPEGSVSTLKIQRTQQEDSAVYLCASSPKLDRENTEAFFGQGTRLTVV.

This chain joins TRBV12-3 or TRBV12-4 and TRBJ2-5, with D possibly matching TRBD1 (5 bases). V shed 3 bases and J shed 9 bases, with 14 bases lying between them. CDR3 size: 13 residues. CDR3 nucleotide sequence: TGTGCCAGCAGTTTGGGGCAGACTTTGGCCCAGTACTTC. It codes for CASSLGQTLAQYF.

The V gene is TRBV5-1, the J gene TRBJ1-1, with 9 bases lining up with TRBD1. Germline CDR1 and CDR2: SGHRS and YFSETQ. This CDR3 is built from 13 residues. Germline trimming cut 6 bases from V and 1 base from J; bases unmatched to any gene: 1. CDR3 residues: CASKQGANTEAFF. The CDR3 DNA reads as TGCGCCAGCAAACAGGGGGCGAACACTGAAGCTTTCTTT.